This T cell receptor beta chain was identified in a study of graft-versus-host responses after intestinal transplantation. Across the whole study: Isolated intestinal, liver-intestinal, or multivisceral transplants were what recipients had.

Sequencing used immunoSEQ multiplex PCR; TCRdb keeps in-frame clones, though not all of them. The repertoire has roughly 100,000 clones, about 90% of them found once; the top ten carry 0.9%. V lost 0 bases and J 2 bases, leaving 14 bases between the germline ends. This CDR3 is 16 amino acids long. CDR1 is LGHNA, CDR2 YSLEER, per germline. This clone was observed a single time. Its antigen is not known. This chain joins TRBV4-3 and TRBJ2-7; the D is unclear. The origin of this receptor is a human donor who received an intestinal transplant. The input for sequencing was unstimulated CD4+ T cells sorted from spleen or lymph node cells, taken before intestinal transplant. The CDR3 DNA reads as TGCGCCAGCAGCCAAGATCCTGTCCCCCGAGCCTACGAGCAGTACTTC. This sequence encodes CASSQDPVPRAYEQYF.